Listed below are T cell receptor beta chains from one sample, sequenced in a study of graft-versus-host responses after intestinal transplantation. Profiling relied on immunoSEQ multiplex PCR, and the TCRdb table lists in-frame clones only, not all of them. This table holds more than 90,000 clones, 85% to 95% found once. Their cognate antigens are unknown. The sequencing used unstimulated CD8+ T cells sorted from spleen or lymph node cells, collected before transplant. The receptors here all came from a human donor who was the organ donor for an intestinal transplant. Each CDR3 is given without its conserved first and last residue.

v_gene	j_gene	CDR3aa
TRBV7-9	TRBJ1-1	ASSLAQGRNTEAF
TRBV4-2	TRBJ1-1	ASSPHRRPTEAF
TRBV19	TRBJ2-1	ASMRQGAYEQF
TRBV5-6	TRBJ2-5	ASTPRNQETQY
TRBV7-6	TRBJ2-3	ASSLAEGDTQY
TRBV13	NA	ASSAANEQY
TRBV10-3	TRBJ2-1	AISDGLAYNEQF
TRBV28	TRBJ1-2	ASSPWLGQVYGYT
TRBV7-8	TRBJ2-5	ASSLRTSQETQY
TRBV19	TRBJ1-2	ASSTTGYNGYT
TRBV4-1	TRBJ1-1	ASSQDGGPGPNTEAF
TRBV18	TRBJ2-7	ASSPQKAVSYEQY
TRBV7-2	TRBJ2-5	ASSPLAGGEGY
TRBV29-1	TRBJ2-3	SVVELGGGDTQY
TRBV10-3	TRBJ1-5	AISDPGDYSNQPQH
TRBV19	TRBJ2-7	ASSMSGSSYEQY
TRBV18	TRBJ1-3	ASSRIASGNTIY
TRBV7-2	TRBJ2-1	ASSFGHNEQF
TRBV5-1	TRBJ1-1	ASSLGTEAF
TRBV7-2	TRBJ1-2	ASSLVGSVYGYT
TRBV5-6	TRBJ1-1	ASRTGDHTEAF
TRBV15	TRBJ1-1	ATSRDLGTEAF
TRBV7-9	TRBJ1-5	ASSLGGQPQH
TRBV6-6	TRBJ2-3	ASSYIGEATDTQY
TRBV4-2	TRBJ2-1	ASSHLGLVNEQF
TRBV2	TRBJ2-7	ASRKTQITPSEQY
TRBV7-9	TRBJ2-3	ASSLSGALSTDTQY
TRBV9	TRBJ2-1	ASSGRGETYNEQF
TRBV6-5	TRBJ1-3	ASREQGPKTNTIY
TRBV2	TRBJ2-7	ALTPEDSYEQY
TRBV5-1	TRBJ2-4	ASSRDGTSGKNIQY
TRBV6-1	TRBJ1-6	ASSAEGGRRRSYNSPLH
TRBV4-1	TRBJ1-2	ASSQSPNFRQTYGYT
TRBV5-1	TRBJ2-1	ASSPLWQGLNEQF
TRBV27	TRBJ1-5	ASRLGFGQPQH
TRBV27	TRBJ2-2	ASSLDSNTGELF
TRBV11-2	TRBJ1-2	ASSLVRGGYT